This TCR beta chain was sequenced in a study of blood T cell repertoires in COVID-19. V trimming: 6 bases; J trimming: 7 bases; junction bases outside the gene matches: 8. From germline, CDR1 is ENHRY and CDR2 SYGVKD. This CDR3 is 13 amino acids long. Cohort placement rested on clinical history that participants reported themselves. Authors' methods: Amplification with reference gene primers provided the estimates of nucleated cell counts. Clones were read by immunoSEQ multiplex PCR, and TCRdb kept only the in-frame ones, dropping some. The V and J calls and clone size were taken over from that table, and D and trimming were inferred from the DNA. The table records about 310,000 clones, around 90% of them present only once.

This clonotype was sampled from a young woman with acute COVID-19. Sequences were obtained from PBMCs or T cells enriched from blood (not recorded which). J is TRBJ1-2 and V is TRBV10-3; 7 nucleotides agree with TRBD1. CDR3 nucleotide sequence: TGTGCCATCAGCTCAGGGGGGTCCAGTGGCTACACCTTC. As protein: CAISSGGSSGYTF.